The 8 T cell receptor beta chains presented below share a single source sample, sequenced in a study of T cells in Graves' hyperthyroidism and ophthalmopathy. The TCR beta CDR3 regions underwent amplification using RNA transcripts as the source. The HTBI primer set drove a first-round RT-PCR of the TCR CDR3. TCRdb passed the multiplex PCR reads through MiXCR, listing each CDR3 protein once. In the table there are about 210,000 distinct CDR3 sequences, 17% of which are singletons. Sequencing was carried out using blood. The receptors shown here come from a man between 45 and 60 years old with Graves' hyperthyroidism.

The J gene is TRBJ1-1, the V gene TRBV20-1; D uncertain. CDR3 length equals 13 residues. Looked up from germline, CDR1 is DFQATT and CDR2 is SNEGSKA (reference sequence). Between the trimmed V and J ends, which lost 6 bases and 5 bases, there was a span of 16 bases. CDR3 in DNA: TGCAGTGCCTTGAGGCACCCTGGGACTGAAGCTTTCTTT. It encodes CSALRHPGTEAFF.

This clonotype was observed at least ten times. V gene TRBV6-2 or TRBV6-3 combines with J gene TRBJ2-3; TRBD2 matches at 8 bases. The CDR3 extends over 17 amino acids. V lost 0 bases and J lost 2; bases outside the gene matches: 7. CDR1 is MNHEY and CDR2 is SVGEGT in the germline V gene. CDR3 amino acids: CASSYSNLAGSTDTQYF. DNA for the CDR3: TGTGCCAGCAGTTACTCGAATCTAGCGGGCTCCACAGATACGCAGTATTTT.

This clonotype has ten or more counts. This chain connects TRBV12-3 or TRBV12-4 to TRBJ1-1; D gene uncertain. Trimming took 4 bases from V and 0 from J, leaving 9 bases between them. CDR3 length equals 14 residues. DNA of the CDR3: TGTGCCAGCAGTTCTTACAGATTGAACACTGAAGCTTTCTTT. As protein: CASSSYRLNTEAFF.

The rearrangement joins TRBV9 to TRBJ2-3; D is undetermined. Germline lookup yields CDR1 SGDLS and CDR2 YYNGEE. This CDR3 has 14 amino acids. The V end lost 2 bases, the J end lost 1 base, and 8 bases lay between the germline ends. Written as DNA, the CDR3 is TGTGCCAGCAGCGTCGGCACCGGCACAGATACGCAGTATTTT. Its translation: CASSVGTGTDTQYF.

This clonotype was counted many times. This chain connects TRBV11-2 to TRBJ1-1, with D possibly being TRBD1 (6 bases). The CDR3 is made up of 14 amino acids. The V end lost 4 bases, the J end lost 6 bases, and 15 bases lay between the germline ends. Germline lookup yields CDR1 SGHAT and CDR2 FQNNGV. The CDR3 is CASSSLRQGPEAFF. The DNA for the CDR3 is TGTGCCAGCAGCTCATTAAGGCAGGGGCCTGAAGCTTTCTTT.

This clonotype was detected only a few times. This chain links TRBV7-8 with TRBJ2-1; 10 bases line up with TRBD2. The CDR3 extends over 17 amino acids. The junction had 10 bases not matched to a gene; V was cut back by 2 bases and J by 6 bases. The germline CDR1 and CDR2 sequences are SGHVS and FQNEAQ. Here the CDR3 DNA reads TGTGCCAGCAGCTTACCCCTAGCGGGAGTGGTTTTCAATGAGCAGTTCTTC. This encodes CASSLPLAGVVFNEQFF.

In DNA, the CDR3 is TGTGCCAGCAGCTTAGGCTTAGTCGTGGAGACCCAGTACTTC. This gives the protein CASSLGLVVETQYF. V usage is TRBV7-8 and J usage is TRBJ2-5; D remains ambiguous. Per germline, CDR1 SGHVS and CDR2 FQNEAQ. The CDR3 extends over 14 amino acids. Trimming left V 1 base short and J 5 bases short, with 11 bases between.

The chain recombines TRBV6-6 with TRBJ1-5; possibly TRBD1 for D (5 bases). V was shortened by 2 bases and J by 5 bases, with 7 bases between the two germline ends. The length of the CDR3 is 13 residues. Germline CDR1 MNHNY, CDR2 SVGAGI (reference sequence). The CDR3 reads CASSYRGDQPQHF. The CDR3 DNA is TGTGCCAGCAGTTACAGGGGTGATCAGCCCCAGCATTTT.